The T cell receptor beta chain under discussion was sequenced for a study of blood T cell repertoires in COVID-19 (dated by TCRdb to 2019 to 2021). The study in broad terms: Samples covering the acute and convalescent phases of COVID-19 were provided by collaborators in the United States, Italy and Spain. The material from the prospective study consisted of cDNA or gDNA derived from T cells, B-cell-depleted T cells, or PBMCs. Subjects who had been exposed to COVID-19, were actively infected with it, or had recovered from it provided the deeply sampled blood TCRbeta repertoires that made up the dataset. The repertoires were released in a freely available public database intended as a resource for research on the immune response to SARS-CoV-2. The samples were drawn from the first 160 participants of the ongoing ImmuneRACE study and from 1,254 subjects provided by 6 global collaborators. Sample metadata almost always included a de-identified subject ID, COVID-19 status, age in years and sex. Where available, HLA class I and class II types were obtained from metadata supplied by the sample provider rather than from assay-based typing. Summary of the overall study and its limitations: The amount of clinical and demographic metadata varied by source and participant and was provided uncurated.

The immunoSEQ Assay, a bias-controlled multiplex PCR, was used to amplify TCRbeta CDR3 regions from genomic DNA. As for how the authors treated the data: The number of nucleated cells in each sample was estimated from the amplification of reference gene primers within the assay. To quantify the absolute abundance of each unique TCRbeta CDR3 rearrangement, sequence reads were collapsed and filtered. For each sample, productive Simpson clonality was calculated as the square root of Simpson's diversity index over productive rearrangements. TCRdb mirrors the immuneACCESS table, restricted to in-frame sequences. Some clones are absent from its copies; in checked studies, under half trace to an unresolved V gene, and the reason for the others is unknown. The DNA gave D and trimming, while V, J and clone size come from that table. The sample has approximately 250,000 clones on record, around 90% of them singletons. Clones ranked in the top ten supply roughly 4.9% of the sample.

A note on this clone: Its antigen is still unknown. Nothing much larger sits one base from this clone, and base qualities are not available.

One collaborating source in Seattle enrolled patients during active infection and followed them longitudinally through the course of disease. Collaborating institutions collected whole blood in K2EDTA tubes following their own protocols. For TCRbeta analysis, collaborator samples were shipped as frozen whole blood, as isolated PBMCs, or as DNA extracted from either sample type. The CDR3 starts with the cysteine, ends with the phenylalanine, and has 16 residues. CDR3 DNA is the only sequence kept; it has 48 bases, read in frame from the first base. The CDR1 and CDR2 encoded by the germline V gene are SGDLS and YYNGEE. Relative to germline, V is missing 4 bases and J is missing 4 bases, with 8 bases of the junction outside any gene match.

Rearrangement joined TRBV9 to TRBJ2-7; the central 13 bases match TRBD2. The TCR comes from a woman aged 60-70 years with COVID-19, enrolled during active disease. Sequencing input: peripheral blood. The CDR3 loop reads CASSPGLAGVGYEQYF. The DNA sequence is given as TGTGCCAGCAGCCCCGGACTAGCGGGAGTCGGGTACGAGCAGTACTTC.